The 21 T cell receptor beta chains in this list originate from one sample, sequenced in a study of T cell responses to AZD1222 COVID-19 vaccine. TCRdb's table, derived via immunoSEQ multiplex PCR, lists solely in-frame clones and lacks some. The data contain 100,000 to 130,000 clones, about 90% of them seen just once; the ten biggest clones take up approximately 4.8%. The sequences come from peripheral blood, collected 28 days after the second AZD1222 dose. The receptor set was obtained from an adult who received the AZD1222 COVID-19 vaccine.

The gene calls are TRBV5-1 and TRBJ1-6; 7 bases agree with TRBD1. V lost 7 bases, J lost 7 bases, and 5 bases stayed unmatched. The CDR3 is 13 residues long. Germline V gives CDR1 SGHRS, CDR2 YFSETQ. For the CDR3, the DNA is TGCGCCAGCTCAGACAGGGAAAATTCACCCCTCCACTTT. Its translation: CASSDRENSPLHF.

This clone was recorded once. The chain couples TRBV7-9 to TRBJ2-1; D remains unclear. The germline V and J ends were trimmed by 5 bases and 2 bases, with 7 bases remaining between them. CDR3 length: 13 amino acids. The germline CDR1 and CDR2 sequences are SEHNR and FQNEAQ (reference sequence). CDR3 protein: CASSLDAYNEQFF. As DNA, the CDR3 is TGTGCCAGCAGCCTTGACGCCTACAATGAGCAGTTCTTC.

The J gene is TRBJ2-2, the V gene TRBV6-5; 9 bases are shared with TRBD1. The CDR3 runs to 14 residues. The germline CDR1 and CDR2 sequences are MNHEY and SVGAGI. After removal of 8 bases from V and 6 bases from J, the junction contained 7 bases not matched to a gene. The CDR3: CASSQGARAGELFF. Written as DNA, the CDR3 is TGTGCCAGCTCACAGGGGGCGAGGGCCGGGGAGCTGTTTTTT.

Here the CDR3 reads CASSLWWGDEAFF. Written as DNA, the CDR3 is TGTGCCAGCAGTTTATGGTGGGGGGATGAAGCTTTCTTT. The J gene is TRBJ1-1, the V gene TRBV27, with D possibly TRBD1 on 5 matching bases. This CDR3 is 13 amino acids long. V was shortened by 1 base and J by 7 bases, with 10 bases between the two germline ends. Germline CDR1 is MNHEY and CDR2 is SMNVEV (reference sequence).

This chain uses TRBV11-2 with TRBJ2-7; 7 bases are shared with TRBD1. Trimming cost V 5 bases and J 6 bases; bases outside gene matches: 7. This CDR3 has 13 amino acids. Germline V gene sequence: CDR1 SGHAT, CDR2 FQNNGV. CDR3 residues: CASSRDSVGEQYF. The CDR3 DNA follows: TGTGCCAGCAGCCGGGACAGTGTTGGCGAGCAGTACTTC.

V is TRBV2 and J is TRBJ2-1, with D possibly being TRBD1 (5 bases). Germline V gene lookup returns CDR1 SNHLY and CDR2 FYNNEI. The CDR3 extends over 14 amino acids. V lost 2 bases and J 3 bases, leaving 8 bases between the germline ends. CDR3 in DNA: TGTGCCAGCAGTGAAAGACAGAACTACAATGAGCAGTTCTTC. Protein: CASSERQNYNEQFF.

This chain joins TRBV9 and TRBJ1-1; a weak D match, TRBD1 (6 bases). CDR1 and CDR2 (germline): SGDLS, YYNGEE. This CDR3 spans 13 amino acids. Trimming took off 0 bases at V and 6 bases at J, with 9 bases between the two ends. The CDR3 loop is CASSVDRVSEAFF. CDR3 nucleotide sequence: TGTGCCAGCAGCGTAGACAGGGTTTCTGAAGCTTTCTTT.

This clone has a single count. V usage is TRBV27 and J usage is TRBJ2-1, with 10 bases fitting TRBD2. Germline CDR1 reads MNHEY; CDR2 reads SMNVEV (reference sequence). The J segment lost 5 bases and the V segment lost 6 bases, leaving 7 bases of the junction unmatched. CDR3 length equals 15 residues. CDR3 sequence reads: CASRSLAGNDNEQFF. CDR3 nucleotide sequence: TGTGCCAGCAGGTCACTAGCGGGGAATGACAATGAGCAGTTCTTC.

This clone was recorded once. As DNA, the CDR3 is TGTGCCAGCAGCGCTGTTACAGGGGGGAGAACCTATGGCTACACCTTC. This gives the protein CASSAVTGGRTYGYTF. The chain joins TRBV28 to TRBJ1-2; 8 bases map to TRBD1. Germline V gives CDR1 MDHEN, CDR2 SYDVKM. V lost 6 bases and J lost 4; bases outside the gene matches: 13. This CDR3 contains 16 residues.

The CDR3 nucleotides are TGCAGCGTTGAGAGGGGGTGGACCGGGGAGCTGTTTTTT. Translation: CSVERGWTGELFF. V gene TRBV29-1 combines with J gene TRBJ2-2, with D possibly matching TRBD1 (6 bases). Per germline, CDR1 SQVTM and CDR2 ANQGSEA. The CDR3 is 13 amino acids. V was clipped by 3 bases and J by 5 bases, with 10 bases between them.

The chain links TRBV12-5 to TRBJ1-6; D may be TRBD1 (5 bases). Germline V gives CDR1 LGHNT, CDR2 FRNRAP. Trimming shortened V by 4 bases and J by 11 bases, and 15 bases separated the two germline ends. This CDR3 has 14 amino acids. CDR3 region: CASGWDAAGTPLHF. CDR3 in DNA: TGTGCTAGTGGTTGGGACGCCGCCGGGACACCCCTCCACTTT.

The rearrangement uses TRBV28 and TRBJ1-3; D is undetermined. Germline-derived CDR1 and CDR2 are MDHEN and SYDVKM. This CDR3 has 10 amino acids. V lost 10 bases and J lost 4, with 5 bases in between. The CDR3 sequence: CATVGNTIYF. The CDR3 nucleotides are TGTGCCACAGTAGGAAACACCATATATTTT.

The genes are TRBV7-9 and TRBJ1-1, with D tentatively TRBD1 (5 bases). V was pared by 11 bases and J by 4 bases, with 17 bases between. The germline CDR1 and CDR2 sequences are SEHNR and FQNEAQ (reference sequence). CDR3 length: 13 amino acids. The CDR3 DNA follows: TGTGCCCTCCGCGGGCTCGGGGGCACTGAAGCTTTCTTT. Amino acids: CALRGLGGTEAFF.

In the case of this clone: Compared with germline, one end of the junction differs, possibly owing to a read error. The rearrangement joins TRBV10-1 to TRBJ2-1; D may be TRBD1 (7 bases). The CDR3 is 17 amino acids. The germline gives CDR1 WNHNN, CDR2 SYGVQD (reference sequence). In DNA form, the CDR3 reads TGCGCCCGCAGTCGACACCTCCAGGGGGGTGTCTACAATGAGCAGTTCTTC. Translated: CARSRHLQGGVYNEQFF.

This chain connects TRBV27 to TRBJ2-7, with a tentative D call TRBD2 (7 bases). Trimming shortened V by 5 bases and J by 6 bases, and 26 bases separated the two germline ends. The CDR3 runs to 17 residues. Looked up from germline, CDR1 is MNHEY and CDR2 is SMNVEV (reference sequence). The DNA of the CDR3 is TGTGCCAGCAGTCTTTTGGGGGGGGCGCTGGGATCGGGCGAGCAGTACTTC. Translated, it gives CASSLLGGALGSGEQYF.

The chain is built from TRBV4-2 and TRBJ2-1, with 16 bases matching TRBD2. There are 16 residues in the CDR3. Germline V gene sequence: CDR1 LGHNA, CDR2 YNFKEQ. Losses at the gene ends were 4 bases for V and 9 bases for J; bases not matched to a gene: 6. CDR3 nucleotide sequence: TGTGCCAGCAGCCCCGGGACTAGCGGGGGGGCGGGTGAGCAGTTCTTC. Its protein is CASSPGTSGGAGEQFF.

This clone was picked up one time. J is TRBJ1-5 and V is TRBV3-1 (or the pseudogene TRBV3-2); D ambiguous. This CDR3 is 15 amino acids long. CDR1 and CDR2 from the germline V gene are LGHDT and YNNKEL (reference sequence). The germline V and J ends were trimmed by 4 bases and 7 bases, with 17 bases remaining between them. This CDR3 is CASSPTLGSLQPQHF. Written as DNA, the CDR3 is TGTGCCAGCAGCCCGACCTTGGGGAGTTTGCAGCCCCAGCATTTT.

The rearrangement links TRBV6-2 or TRBV6-3 to TRBJ1-6, with D tentatively TRBD1 (6 bases). Germline V gene lookup returns CDR1 MNHEY and CDR2 SVGEGT. The CDR3 is made up of 14 amino acids. Between the trimmed V and J ends, which lost 2 bases and 6 bases, there was a span of 8 bases. This CDR3 is CASSYAGANSPLHF. The CDR3 DNA reads TGTGCCAGCAGTTACGCAGGGGCTAATTCACCCCTCCACTTT.

This rearrangement joins TRBV12-3 or TRBV12-4 to TRBJ1-2; TRBD1 matches at 9 bases. Trimming at V came to 5 bases and at J to 4 bases, leaving 2 bases not matched to a gene. The CDR3 spans 13 residues. CDR3 in DNA: TGTGCCAGCAGTCCGGACAGGGGCTATGGCTACACCTTC. It codes for CASSPDRGYGYTF.

The V call is TRBV5-1, the J call TRBJ2-2, with a weak D call TRBD2 (6 bases). With 1 base removed from V and 6 bases from J, the gap between germline ends came to 13 bases. Germline CDR1 is SGHRS and CDR2 is YFSETQ. The CDR3 sequence is 15 residues long. CDR3 loop: CASSLWSGEAGELFF. The DNA of the CDR3 is TGCGCCAGCAGCTTGTGGTCCGGGGAGGCCGGGGAGCTGTTTTTT.

V and J are TRBV19 and TRBJ1-5, with D possibly being TRBD1 (5 bases). The CDR3 is made up of 14 amino acids. The V gene lost 6 bases and the J gene lost 3 bases, with 12 bases spanning the gap. Germline V gene sequence: CDR1 LNHDA, CDR2 SQIVND (reference sequence). Here the CDR3 reads CASSLGHYNQPQHF. Here the CDR3 DNA reads TGTGCCAGTAGCCTCGGACACTACAATCAGCCCCAGCATTTT.